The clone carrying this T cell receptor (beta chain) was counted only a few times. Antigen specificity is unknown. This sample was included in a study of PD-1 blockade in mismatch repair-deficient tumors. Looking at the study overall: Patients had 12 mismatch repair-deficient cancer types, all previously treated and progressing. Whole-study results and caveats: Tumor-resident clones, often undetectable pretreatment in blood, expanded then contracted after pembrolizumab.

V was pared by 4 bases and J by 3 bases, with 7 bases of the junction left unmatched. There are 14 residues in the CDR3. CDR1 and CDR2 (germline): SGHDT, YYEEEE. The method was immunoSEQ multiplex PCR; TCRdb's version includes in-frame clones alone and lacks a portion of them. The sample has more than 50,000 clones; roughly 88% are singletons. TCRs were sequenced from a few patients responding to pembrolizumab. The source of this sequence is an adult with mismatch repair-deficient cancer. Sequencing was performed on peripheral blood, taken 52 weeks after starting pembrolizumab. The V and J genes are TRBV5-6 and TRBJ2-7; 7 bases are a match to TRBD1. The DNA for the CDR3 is TGTGCCAGCAGCCCGAGGGGACAGTACTACGAGCAGTACTTC. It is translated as CASSPRGQYYEQYF. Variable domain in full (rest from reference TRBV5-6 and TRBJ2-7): DAGVTQSPTHLIKTRGQQVTLRCSPKSGHDTVSWYQQALGQGPQFIFQYYEEEERQRGNFPDRFSGHQFPNYSSELNVNALLLGDSALYLCASSPRGQYYEQYFGPGTRLTVT.